The source of this T cell receptor (beta chain) is a study of CD8 T cells in Susac syndrome (dated by TCRdb to about 2019). The study in broad terms: Repertoire sequencing was used to test whether CD8+ T cell activation and differentiation in Susac syndrome was antigen driven.

Points the paper makes about the study in general: The TCR sequencing and HLA analysis was acknowledged to have included a relatively small number of individuals.

RNA was extracted using the RNeasy kit, and roughly 0.45 to 1 microgram was reverse transcribed with random hexamers. The immunoSEQ multiplex PCR assay, which covers 54 Vbeta and 13 Jbeta segments, was used to amplify TCR beta CDR3 regions. To correct PCR amplification bias, a synthetic template baseline was used for both primer optimization and computational correction. The authors' pipeline ran thus. Reads were annotated to V, D and J genes according to IMGT and were analyzed with immunoSEQ Analyzer, with only productive sequences retained. Clonality was calculated as one minus the Shannon entropy normalized by log2 of the number of productive unique sequences. For each patient and control, public and private clones were evaluated within the 100 most prevalent clones. Clones were defined as Susac-specific if absent from the healthy and MS cohorts, from around 1,000 published viral clones and from other ImmuneACCESS disease sequences. The public reads were reanalyzed by TCRdb: fastp trimming at Q25, MiXCR alignment, in-frame beta chains only. Rows are unified per CDR3 protein, each entry keeping the most common DNA and genes. Clone size and V and J calls follow TCRdb, not the original study. Recorded for this sample are around 130,000 distinct CDR3 sequences; less than 95% of them occurred a single time. Together, the top ten hold approximately 0.1% of the sample.

Peripheral blood CD8+ and CD4+ T cells from healthy donors, Susac syndrome patients and multiple sclerosis patients were profiled by high-throughput TCR beta sequencing. Healthy donors were included as age- and sex-matched controls. CD8+ TEMRA cells were enriched by FACS, while bulk CD8+ and CD4+ T cells were purified by magnetic negative isolation. Blood was collected in EDTA tubes and processed within 24 hours, with PBMCs isolated through density gradient centrifugation. PBMCs intended for TCR sequencing were frozen in liquid nitrogen and were later thawed in a 37 degrees C water bath. The sorted or isolated CD4+, CD8+ and CD8+ TEMRA cells reached a purity of at least 90%. In regard to this clonotype: This receptor's antigen is unknown. No base qualities exist here, and no much larger clone lies one base off it.

Including the terminal cysteine and phenylalanine, the CDR3 comprises 16 residues. Only CDR3 DNA remains: 48 bases, in frame from the first base. For this chain, trimming is 0 bases at the V end and 5 bases at the J end, and the number of junction bases without a gene match is 4. The germline V gene yields SGHRS for CDR1 and YFSETQ for CDR2. This TCR came from a human donor in good health. The chain joins TRBV5-1 to TRBJ2-7; TRBD2 matches 14 bases in the middle. Sequenced material: CD4+ T cells from PBMCs. For the CDR3, the sequence is CASSLGLAGGQNEQYF. The DNA reads TGCGCCAGCAGCTTGGGACTAGCGGGAGGGCAGAACGAGCAGTACTTC.